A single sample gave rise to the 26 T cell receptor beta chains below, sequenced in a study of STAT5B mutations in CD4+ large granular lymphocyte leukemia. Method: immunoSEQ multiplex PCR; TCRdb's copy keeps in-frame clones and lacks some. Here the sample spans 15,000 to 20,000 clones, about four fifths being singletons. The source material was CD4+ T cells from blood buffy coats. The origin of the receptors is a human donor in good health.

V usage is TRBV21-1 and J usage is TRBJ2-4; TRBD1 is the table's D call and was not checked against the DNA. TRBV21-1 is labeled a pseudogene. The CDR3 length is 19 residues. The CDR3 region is CASSRDRGSDGIAKNIQYF. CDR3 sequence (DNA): TGTGCCAGCAGCAGAGACAGGGGCTCCGACGGAATAGCCAAAAACATTCAGTACTTC.

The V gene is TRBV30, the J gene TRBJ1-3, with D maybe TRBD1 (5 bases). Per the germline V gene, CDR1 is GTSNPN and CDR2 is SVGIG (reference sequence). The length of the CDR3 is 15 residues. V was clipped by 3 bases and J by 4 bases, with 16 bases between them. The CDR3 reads CAWSDSRVVGNTIYF. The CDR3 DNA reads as TGTGCCTGGAGCGACAGTCGGGTCGTAGGAAACACCATATATTTT.

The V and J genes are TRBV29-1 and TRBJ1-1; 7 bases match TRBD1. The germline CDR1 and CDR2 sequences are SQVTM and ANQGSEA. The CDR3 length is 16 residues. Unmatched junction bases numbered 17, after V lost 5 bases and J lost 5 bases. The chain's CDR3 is CSVLLGPNRGSTEAFF. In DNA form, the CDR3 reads TGCAGCGTTTTACTCGGCCCAAACAGGGGTTCTACTGAAGCTTTCTTT.

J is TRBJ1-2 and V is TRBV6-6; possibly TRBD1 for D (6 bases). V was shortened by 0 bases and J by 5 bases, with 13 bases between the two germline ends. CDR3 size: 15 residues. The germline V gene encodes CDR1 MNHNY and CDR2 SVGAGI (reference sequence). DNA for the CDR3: TGTGCCAGCAGTTACTCATTGGGGGCAGGGTATGGCTACACCTTC. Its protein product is CASSYSLGAGYGYTF.

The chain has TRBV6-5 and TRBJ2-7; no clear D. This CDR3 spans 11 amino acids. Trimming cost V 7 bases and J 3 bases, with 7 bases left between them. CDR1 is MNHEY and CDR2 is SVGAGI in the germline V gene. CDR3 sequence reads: CASTNNYEQYF. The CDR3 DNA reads TGTGCCAGCACCAATAACTACGAGCAGTACTTC.

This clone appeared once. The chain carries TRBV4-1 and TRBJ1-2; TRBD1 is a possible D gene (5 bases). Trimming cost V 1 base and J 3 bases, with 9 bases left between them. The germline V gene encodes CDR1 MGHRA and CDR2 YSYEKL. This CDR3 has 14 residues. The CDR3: CASSQVGTDYGYTF. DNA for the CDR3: TGCGCCAGCAGCCAAGTCGGGACGGACTATGGCTACACCTTC.

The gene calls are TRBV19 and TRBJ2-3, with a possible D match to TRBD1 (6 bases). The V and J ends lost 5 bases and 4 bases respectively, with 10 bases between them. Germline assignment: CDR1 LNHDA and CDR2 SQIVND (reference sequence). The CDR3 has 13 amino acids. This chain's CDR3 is CASSVQGADTQYF. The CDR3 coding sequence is TGTGCCAGTAGTGTACAGGGTGCAGATACGCAGTATTTT.

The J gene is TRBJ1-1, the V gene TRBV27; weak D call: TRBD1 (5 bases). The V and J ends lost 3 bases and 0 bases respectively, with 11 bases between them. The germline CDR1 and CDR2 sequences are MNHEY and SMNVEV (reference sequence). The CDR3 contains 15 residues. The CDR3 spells CASSFGQGMNTEAFF. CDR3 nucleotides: TGTGCCAGCAGTTTCGGTCAGGGTATGAACACTGAAGCTTTCTTT.

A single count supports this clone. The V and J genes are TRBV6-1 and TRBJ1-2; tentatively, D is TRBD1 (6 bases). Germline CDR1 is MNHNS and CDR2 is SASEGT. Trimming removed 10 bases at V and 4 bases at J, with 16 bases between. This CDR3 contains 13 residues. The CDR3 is CAIKPRGSYGYTF. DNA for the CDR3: TGTGCCATAAAACCCAGGGGAAGCTATGGCTACACCTTC.

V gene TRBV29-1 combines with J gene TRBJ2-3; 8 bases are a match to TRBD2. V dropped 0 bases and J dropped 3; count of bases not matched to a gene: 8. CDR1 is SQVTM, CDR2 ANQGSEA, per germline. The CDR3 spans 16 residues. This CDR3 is CSVEDRGRMRTDTQYF. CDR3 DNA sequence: TGCAGCGTTGAAGATCGCGGGAGGATGAGAACAGATACGCAGTATTTT.

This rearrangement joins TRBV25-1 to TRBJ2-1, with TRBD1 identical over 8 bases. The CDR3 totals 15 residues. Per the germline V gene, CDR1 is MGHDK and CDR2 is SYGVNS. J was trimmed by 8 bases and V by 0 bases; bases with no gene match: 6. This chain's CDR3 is CASSEYGQGAHEQFF. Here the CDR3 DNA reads TGTGCCAGCAGTGAATATGGGCAGGGGGCCCATGAGCAGTTCTTC.

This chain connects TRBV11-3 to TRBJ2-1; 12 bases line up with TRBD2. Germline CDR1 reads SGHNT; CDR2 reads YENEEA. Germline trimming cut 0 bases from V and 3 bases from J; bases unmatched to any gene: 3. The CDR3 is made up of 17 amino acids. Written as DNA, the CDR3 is TGTGCCAGCAGCTTAGAGGGGGGACTAGCGGGCTACAATGAGCAGTTCTTC. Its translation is CASSLEGGLAGYNEQFF.

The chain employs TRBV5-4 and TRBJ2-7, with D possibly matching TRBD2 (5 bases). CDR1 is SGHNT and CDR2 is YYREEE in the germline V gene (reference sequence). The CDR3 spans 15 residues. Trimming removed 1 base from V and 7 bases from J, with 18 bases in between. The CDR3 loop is CASSLPRGSNGEQYF. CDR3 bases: TGTGCCAGCAGCTTGCCTCGCGGGTCCAATGGGGAGCAGTACTTC.

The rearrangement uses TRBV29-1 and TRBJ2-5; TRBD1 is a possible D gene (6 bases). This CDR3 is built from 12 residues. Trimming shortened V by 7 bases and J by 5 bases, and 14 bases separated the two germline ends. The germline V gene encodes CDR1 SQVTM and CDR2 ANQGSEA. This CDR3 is CSGGRLGETQYF. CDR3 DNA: TGCAGCGGGGGGCGTTTGGGGGAGACCCAGTACTTC.

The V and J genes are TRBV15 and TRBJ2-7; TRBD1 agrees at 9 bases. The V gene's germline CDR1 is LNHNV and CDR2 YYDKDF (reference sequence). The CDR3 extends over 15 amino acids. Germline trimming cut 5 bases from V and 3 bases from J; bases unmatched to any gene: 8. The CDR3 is CATSGSGTGIYEQYF. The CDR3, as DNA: TGTGCCACCAGCGGATCCGGGACAGGGATCTACGAGCAGTACTTC. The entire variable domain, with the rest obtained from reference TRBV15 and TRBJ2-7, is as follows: DAMVIQNPRYQVTQFGKPVTLSCSQTLNHNVMYWYQQKSSQAPKLLFHYYDKDFNNEADTPDNFQSRRPNTSFCFLDIRSPGLGDTAMYLCATSGSGTGIYEQYFGPGTRLTVT.

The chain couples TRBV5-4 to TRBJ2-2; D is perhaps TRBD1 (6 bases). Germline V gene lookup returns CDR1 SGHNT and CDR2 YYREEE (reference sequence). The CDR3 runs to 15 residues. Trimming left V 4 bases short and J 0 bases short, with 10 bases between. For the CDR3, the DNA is TGTGCCAGCAGCAGGAAGGGGGCGAACACCGGGGAGCTGTTTTTT. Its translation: CASSRKGANTGELFF. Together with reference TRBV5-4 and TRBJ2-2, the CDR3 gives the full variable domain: ETGVTQSPTHLIKTRGQQVTLRCSSQSGHNTVSWYQQALGQGPQFIFQYYREEENGRGNFPPRFSGLQFPNYSSELNVNALELDDSALYLCASSRKGANTGELFFGEGSRLTVL.

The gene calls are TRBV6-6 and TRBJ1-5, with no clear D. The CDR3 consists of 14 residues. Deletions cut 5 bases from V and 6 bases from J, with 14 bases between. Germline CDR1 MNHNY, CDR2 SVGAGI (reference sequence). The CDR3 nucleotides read TGTGCCAGCAGTCGACTAGGGTCGGCTCAGCCCCAGCATTTT. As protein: CASSRLGSAQPQHF.

This chain's CDR3 is CASSQEGLRGFEAFF. DNA for the CDR3: TGCGCCAGCAGCCAAGAAGGGTTGAGGGGGTTTGAAGCTTTCTTT. The chain is built from TRBV4-1 and TRBJ1-1; a possible D gene is TRBD1 (6 bases). CDR1 and CDR2 from the germline V gene are MGHRA and YSYEKL. The CDR3 has 15 amino acids. V was pared by 0 bases and J by 7 bases, with 15 bases between.

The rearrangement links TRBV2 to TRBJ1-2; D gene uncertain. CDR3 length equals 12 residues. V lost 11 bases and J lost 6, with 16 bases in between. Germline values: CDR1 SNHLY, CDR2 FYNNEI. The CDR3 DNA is TGTGCCGGGAGATGGTCGATTAATGGCTACACCTTC. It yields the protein CAGRWSINGYTF. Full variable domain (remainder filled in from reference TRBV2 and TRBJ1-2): EPEVTQTPSHQVTQMGQEVILRCVPISNHLYFYWYRQILGQKVEFLVSFYNNEISEKSEIFDDQFSVERPDGSNFTLKIRSTKLEDSAMYFCAGRWSINGYTFGSGTRLTVV.

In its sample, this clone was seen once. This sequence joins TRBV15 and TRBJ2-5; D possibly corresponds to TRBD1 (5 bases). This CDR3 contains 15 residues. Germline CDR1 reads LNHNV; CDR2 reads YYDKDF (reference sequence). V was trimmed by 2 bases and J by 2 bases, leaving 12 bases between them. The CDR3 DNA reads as TGTGCCACCAGCAGATCCTCGGACATACAAGAGACCCAGTACTTC. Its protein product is CATSRSSDIQETQYF.

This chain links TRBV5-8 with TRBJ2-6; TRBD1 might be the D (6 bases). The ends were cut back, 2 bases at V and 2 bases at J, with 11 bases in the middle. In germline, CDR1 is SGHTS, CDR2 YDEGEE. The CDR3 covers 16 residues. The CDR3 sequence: CASSFGTNTGANVLTF. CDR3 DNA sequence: TGTGCCAGCAGCTTTGGGACAAACACTGGGGCCAACGTCCTGACTTTC.

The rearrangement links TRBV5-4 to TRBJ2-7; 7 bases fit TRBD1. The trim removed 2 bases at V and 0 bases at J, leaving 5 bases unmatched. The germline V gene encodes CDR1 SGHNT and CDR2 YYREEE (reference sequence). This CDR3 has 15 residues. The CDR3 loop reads CASSFPTGSSYEQYF. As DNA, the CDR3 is TGTGCCAGCAGCTTCCCGACAGGGAGCTCCTACGAGCAGTACTTC.

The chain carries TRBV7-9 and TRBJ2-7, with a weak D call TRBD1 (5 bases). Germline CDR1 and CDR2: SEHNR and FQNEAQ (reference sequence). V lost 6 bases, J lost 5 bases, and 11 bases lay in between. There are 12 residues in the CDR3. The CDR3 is CASRKQGDEQYF. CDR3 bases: TGTGCCAGCAGGAAGCAGGGCGACGAGCAGTACTTC.

The DNA for the CDR3 is TGTGCCAGCAGTCCTACAGGGGGCGACACTGAAGCTTTCTTT. Its translation is CASSPTGGDTEAFF. The V call is TRBV6-1, the J call TRBJ1-1; 9 nucleotides match TRBD1. Germline trimming cut 5 bases from V and 3 bases from J; bases unmatched to any gene: 4. Per the germline V gene, CDR1 is MNHNS and CDR2 is SASEGT. The CDR3 contains 14 residues.

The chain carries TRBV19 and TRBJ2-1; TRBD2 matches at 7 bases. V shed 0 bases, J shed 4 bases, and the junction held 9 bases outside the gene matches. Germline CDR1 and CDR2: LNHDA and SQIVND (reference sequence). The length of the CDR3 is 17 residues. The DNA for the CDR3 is TGTGCCAGTAGTATAGATCGTTTCCAGCGGGGATACAATGAGCAGTTCTTC. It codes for CASSIDRFQRGYNEQFF.

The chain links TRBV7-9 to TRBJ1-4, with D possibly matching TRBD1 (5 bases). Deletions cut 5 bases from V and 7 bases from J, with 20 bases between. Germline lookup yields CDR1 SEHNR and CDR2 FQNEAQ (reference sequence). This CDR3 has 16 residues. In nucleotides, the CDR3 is TGTGCCAGCAGCCCTACCTCAACGGGGGGATCTGAAAAACTGTTTTTT. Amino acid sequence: CASSPTSTGGSEKLFF.